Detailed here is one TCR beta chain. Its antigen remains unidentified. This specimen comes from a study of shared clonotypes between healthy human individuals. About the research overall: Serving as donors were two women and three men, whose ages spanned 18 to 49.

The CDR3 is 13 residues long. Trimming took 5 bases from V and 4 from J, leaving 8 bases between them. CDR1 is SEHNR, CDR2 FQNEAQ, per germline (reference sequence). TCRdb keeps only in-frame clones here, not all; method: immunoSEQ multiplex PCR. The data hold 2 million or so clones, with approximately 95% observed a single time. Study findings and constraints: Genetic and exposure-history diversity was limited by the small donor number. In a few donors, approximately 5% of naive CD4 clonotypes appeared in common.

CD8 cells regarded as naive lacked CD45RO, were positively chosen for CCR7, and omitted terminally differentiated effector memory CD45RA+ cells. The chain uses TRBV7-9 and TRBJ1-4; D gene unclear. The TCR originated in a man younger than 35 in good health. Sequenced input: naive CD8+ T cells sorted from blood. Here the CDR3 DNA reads TGTGCCAGCAGCCTACTGAATAATGAAAAACTGTTTTTT. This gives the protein CASSLLNNEKLFF.